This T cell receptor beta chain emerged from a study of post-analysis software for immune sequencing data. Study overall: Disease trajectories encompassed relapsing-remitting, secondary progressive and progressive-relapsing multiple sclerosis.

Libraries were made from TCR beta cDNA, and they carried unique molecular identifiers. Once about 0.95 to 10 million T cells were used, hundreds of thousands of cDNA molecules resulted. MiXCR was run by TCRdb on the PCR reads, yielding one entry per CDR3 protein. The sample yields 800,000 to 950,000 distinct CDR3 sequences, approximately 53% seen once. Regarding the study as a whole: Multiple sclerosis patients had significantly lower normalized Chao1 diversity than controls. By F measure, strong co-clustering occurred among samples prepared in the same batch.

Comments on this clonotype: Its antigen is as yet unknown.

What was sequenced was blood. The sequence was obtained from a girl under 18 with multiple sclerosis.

Written as DNA, the CDR3 is TGCAGCGTTGATAGCGGGAGCATCTACAATGAGCAGTTCTTC. As protein: CSVDSGSIYNEQFF. This chain uses TRBV29-1 with TRBJ2-1, with 9 positions matching TRBD2. Germline trimming cut 3 bases from V and 3 bases from J; bases unmatched to any gene: 3. The CDR3 is 14 residues long. CDR1 is SQVTM, CDR2 ANQGSEA, per germline.